This T cell receptor beta chain was observed in a study of regulatory T cells in long-lasting Graves disease. Overall study context: Antithyroid drug use was under 3 months in newly diagnosed Graves' patients.

This clonotype has ten or more counts. Time point here: newly diagnosed GD, antithyroid drugs for less than 3 months. RNA extracted from PBMCs served as the sequencing template. Graves' disease diagnosis was established per American Thyroid Association guidelines. In Xi'an, China, an endocrinology department was the source of patients. V lost 8 bases to trimming and J lost 5 bases, with 15 bases between them. CDR3 length equals 13 residues. Germline CDR1 reads SGHAT; CDR2 reads FQNNGV. Arm-PCR of CDR3 regions with iRepertoire HTBI primers generated TCR beta libraries. TCRdb re-analysed the multiplex PCR reads in MiXCR, keeping a single row per CDR3 protein. The sample carries approximately 470,000 distinct CDR3 sequences, about 16% recorded once. This sample also appeared in a second study, on T cells in Graves' hyperthyroidism and ophthalmopathy. As that study records: Orbital computed tomography, thyroid ultrasound, serum thyroxine and TRAb, and clinical symptoms together informed the diagnoses.

The receptor comes from a man aged 35-49 years with Graves disease. The V and J genes are TRBV11-2 and TRBJ1-1; TRBD1 might be the D (5 bases). The specimen was peripheral blood mononuclear cells (PBMCs), collected at new diagnosis, from a patient treated with antithyroid drugs. CDR3 bases: TGTGCCAGCGGCGCGGGGCTCCTAACTGAAGCTTTCTTT. Protein sequence: CASGAGLLTEAFF.